This T cell receptor beta chain was profiled in a study of pediatric ulcerative colitis. CDR3 size: 16 residues. Germline V CDR1 and CDR2: SGHNT, YYREEE (reference sequence). The V and J ends lost 4 bases and 5 bases, in that order; junction bases with no gene match: 9. During colonoscopy, one to two rectal pinch biopsies were collected. Findings and caveats of the study: Ulcerative colitis patients shared more blood-rectal clones than controls. Repertoires came from total lymphocyte DNA, not specific subsets. A couple of rectal CDR3 clonotypes occurred in all ulcerative colitis patients.

This was a survey-level run. Profiled with immunoSEQ multiplex PCR; TCRdb holds only in-frame clones, not every one. Among under 15,000 clones listed, about 74% were seen once. Comment on this clone: The antigen is unknown.

The V gene is TRBV5-4, the J gene TRBJ2-5, with 12 bases matching TRBD2. Sequencing was done on a sample of gut tissue. The sequence was collected from a boy aged 5-17 years who was a control in a study of pediatric ulcerative colitis. The CDR3 region is CASSPTGTSGYETQYF. The CDR3 region has the DNA TGTGCCAGCAGCCCGACCGGGACTAGCGGGTATGAGACCCAGTACTTC.